This TCR beta chain appears in the sequencing data of a study of blood T cell repertoires in COVID-19. Background on the study: The cDNA or gDNA used as material had been derived from T cells, B-cell-depleted T cells, or PBMCs.

CDR3 size: 14 residues. V lost 1 base and J lost 3, with 9 bases in between. Germline V gene data show CDR1 as MNHEY and CDR2 as SMNVEV (reference sequence). Method: immunoSEQ multiplex PCR; TCRdb's copy keeps in-frame clones and lacks some. This sample yields 380,000 or so clones, of which 89% are seen a single time; about 1.2% belongs to the top ten. The J gene is TRBJ1-1, the V gene TRBV27, with D perhaps matching TRBD1 (6 bases). The sequencing sample was made of peripheral blood. The sequence derives from a middle-aged man with acute or convalescent COVID-19. The CDR3 protein is CASSLLDSHTEAFF. CDR3 bases: TGTGCCAGCAGTTTATTGGACAGTCACACTGAAGCTTTCTTT.